Given below is one TCR beta chain in context. The source of the sample is a study of OX40 agonist ivuxolimab in advanced cancers. About the study: Hepatocellular carcinoma, melanoma, renal cell or head and neck cancer affected the dose-escalation patients. Partial responses were observed in three patients, of whom one had hepatocellular carcinoma and two had cutaneous melanoma.

Autoimmune disease history or systemic immunosuppression meant exclusion. The protocol was immunoSEQ multiplex PCR, while the TCRdb copy is restricted to in-frame clones and leaves out a portion. Among about 93,000 clones listed, roughly nine tenths were seen once. With 6 bases clipped from V and 1 base from J, the junction kept 1 base outside the gene matches. CDR1 LNHDA and CDR2 SQIVND come from the germline V gene (reference sequence). The CDR3 runs 13 residues. The sequence came from an adult with an advanced solid tumor such as melanoma, head and neck, liver or kidney cancer. The sequencing here drew on CD4+ or CD8+ T cells sorted from blood, taken in a trial of the OX40 agonist ivuxolimab. The chain carries TRBV19 and TRBJ1-1; 8 positions match TRBD1. CDR3 sequence (DNA): TGTGCCAGTAGGGACAGGGCGAACACTGAAGCTTTCTTT. Amino acid sequence: CASRDRANTEAFF.